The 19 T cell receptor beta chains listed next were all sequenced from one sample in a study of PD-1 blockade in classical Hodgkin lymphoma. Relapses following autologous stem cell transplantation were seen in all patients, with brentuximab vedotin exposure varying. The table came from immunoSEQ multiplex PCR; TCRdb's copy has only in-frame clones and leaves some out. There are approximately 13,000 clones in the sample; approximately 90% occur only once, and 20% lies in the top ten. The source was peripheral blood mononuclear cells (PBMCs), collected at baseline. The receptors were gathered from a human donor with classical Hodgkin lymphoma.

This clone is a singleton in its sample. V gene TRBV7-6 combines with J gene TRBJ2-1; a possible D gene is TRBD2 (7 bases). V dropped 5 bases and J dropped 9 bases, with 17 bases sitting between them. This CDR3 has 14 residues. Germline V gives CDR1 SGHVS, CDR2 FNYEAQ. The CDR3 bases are TGTGCCAGCAGCCAGAGGGGGGGGGAGAGTGAGCAGTTCTTC. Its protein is CASSQRGGESEQFF.

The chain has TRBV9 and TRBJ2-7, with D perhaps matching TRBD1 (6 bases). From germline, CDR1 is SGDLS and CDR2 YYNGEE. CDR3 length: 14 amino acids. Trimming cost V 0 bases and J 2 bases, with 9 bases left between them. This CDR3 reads CASSVGQATYEQYF. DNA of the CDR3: TGTGCCAGCAGCGTAGGACAGGCAACCTACGAGCAGTACTTC. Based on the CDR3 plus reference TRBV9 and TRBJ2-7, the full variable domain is DSGVTQTPKHLITATGQRVTLRCSPRSGDLSVYWYQQSLDQGLQFLIQYYNGEERAKGNILERFSAQQFPDLHSELNLSSLELGDSALYFCASSVGQATYEQYFGPGTRLTVT.

The CDR3 nucleotides read TGTGCCAGCAGCTTGGGGGGCCTCAATCAGCCCCAGCATTTT. Translation gives CASSLGGLNQPQHF. This chain uses TRBV7-4 with TRBJ1-5, with D possibly being TRBD1 (6 bases). Between the trimmed V and J ends, which lost 3 bases and 3 bases, there was a span of 9 bases. The CDR3 loop spans 14 amino acids. Germline V gene lookup returns CDR1 SGHVT and CDR2 SQSDAQ. The full variable domain, rest sourced from reference TRBV7-4 and TRBJ1-5, is GAGVSQSPRYKVAKRGRDVALRCDSISGHVTLYWYRQTLGQGSEVLTYSQSDAQRDKSGRPSGRFSAERPERSVSTLKIQRTEQGDSAVYLCASSLGGLNQPQHFGDGTRLSIL.

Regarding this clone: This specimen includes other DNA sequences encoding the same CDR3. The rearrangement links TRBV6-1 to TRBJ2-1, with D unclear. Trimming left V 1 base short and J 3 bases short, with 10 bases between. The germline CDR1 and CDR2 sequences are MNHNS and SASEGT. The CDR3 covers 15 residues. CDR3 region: CASSEERAHYNEQFF. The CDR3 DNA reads TGTGCCAGCAGTGAAGAAAGAGCGCACTACAATGAGCAGTTCTTC.

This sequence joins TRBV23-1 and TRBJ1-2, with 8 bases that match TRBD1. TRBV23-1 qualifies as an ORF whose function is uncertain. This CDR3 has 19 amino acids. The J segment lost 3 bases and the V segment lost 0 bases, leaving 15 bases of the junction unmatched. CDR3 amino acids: CASSQSIRLDEQGDYGYTF. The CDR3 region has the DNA TGCGCCAGCAGTCAATCAATACGTCTCGACGAACAGGGGGACTATGGCTACACCTTC.

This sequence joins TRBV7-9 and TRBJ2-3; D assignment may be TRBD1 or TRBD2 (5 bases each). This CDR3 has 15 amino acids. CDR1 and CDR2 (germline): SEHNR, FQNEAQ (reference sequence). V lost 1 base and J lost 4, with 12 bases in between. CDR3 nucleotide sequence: TGTGCCAGCAGCTTAGGGCCAGGGACCTCAGATACGCAGTATTTT. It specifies CASSLGPGTSDTQYF.

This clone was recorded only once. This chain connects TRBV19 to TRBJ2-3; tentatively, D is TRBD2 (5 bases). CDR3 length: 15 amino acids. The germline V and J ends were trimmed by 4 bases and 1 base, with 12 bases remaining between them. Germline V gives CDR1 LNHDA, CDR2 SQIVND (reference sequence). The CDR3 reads CASSNRGSGTDTQYF. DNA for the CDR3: TGTGCCAGTAGTAACCGGGGATCAGGCACAGATACGCAGTATTTT.

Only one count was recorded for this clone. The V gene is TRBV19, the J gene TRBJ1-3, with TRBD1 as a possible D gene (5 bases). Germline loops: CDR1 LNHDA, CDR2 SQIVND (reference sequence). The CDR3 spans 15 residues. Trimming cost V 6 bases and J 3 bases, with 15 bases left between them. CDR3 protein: CASSTGTEVGNTIYF. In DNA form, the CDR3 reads TGTGCCAGTAGCACCGGGACGGAGGTTGGAAACACCATATATTTT.

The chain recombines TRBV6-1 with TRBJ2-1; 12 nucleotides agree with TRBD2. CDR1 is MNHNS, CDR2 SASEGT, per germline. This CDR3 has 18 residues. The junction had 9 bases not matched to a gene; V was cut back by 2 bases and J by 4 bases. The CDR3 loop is CASSELAGGPDPYNEQFF. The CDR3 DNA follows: TGTGCCAGCAGTGAACTAGCGGGAGGGCCGGACCCTTACAATGAGCAGTTCTTC.

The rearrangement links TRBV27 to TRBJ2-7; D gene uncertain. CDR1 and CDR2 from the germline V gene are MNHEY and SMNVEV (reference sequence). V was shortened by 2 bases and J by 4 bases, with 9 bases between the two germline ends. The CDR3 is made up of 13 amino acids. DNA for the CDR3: TGTGCCAGCAGTTTAGGGCAGAAATACGAGCAGTACTTC. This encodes CASSLGQKYEQYF.

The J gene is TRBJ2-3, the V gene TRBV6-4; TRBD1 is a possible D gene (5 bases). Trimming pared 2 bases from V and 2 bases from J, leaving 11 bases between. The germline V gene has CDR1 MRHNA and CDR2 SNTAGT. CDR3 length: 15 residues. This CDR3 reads CASSDNGASTDTQYF. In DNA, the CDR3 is TGTGCCAGCAGTGACAATGGGGCTTCCACAGATACGCAGTATTTT.

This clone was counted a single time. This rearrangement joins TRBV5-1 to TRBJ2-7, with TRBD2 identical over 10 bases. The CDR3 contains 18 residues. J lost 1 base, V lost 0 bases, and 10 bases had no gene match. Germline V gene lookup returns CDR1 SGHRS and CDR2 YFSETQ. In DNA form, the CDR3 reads TGCGCCAGCAGCTTGGCCGAAACAGCGGGGGGGCATTCCTACGAGCAGTACTTC. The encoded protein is CASSLAETAGGHSYEQYF.

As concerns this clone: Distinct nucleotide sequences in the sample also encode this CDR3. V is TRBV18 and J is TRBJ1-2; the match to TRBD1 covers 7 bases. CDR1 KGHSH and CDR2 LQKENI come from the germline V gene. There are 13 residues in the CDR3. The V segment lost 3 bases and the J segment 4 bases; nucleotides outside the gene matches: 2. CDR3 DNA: TGTGCCAGCTCACCCGACAGGGCCTATGGCTACACCTTC. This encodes CASSPDRAYGYTF.

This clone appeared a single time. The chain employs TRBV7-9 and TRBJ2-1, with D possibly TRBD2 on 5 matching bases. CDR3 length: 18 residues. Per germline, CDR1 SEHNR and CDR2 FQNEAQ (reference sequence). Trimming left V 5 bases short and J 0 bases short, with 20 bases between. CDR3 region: CASSLIRSGESSYNEQFF. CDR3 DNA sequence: TGTGCCAGCAGCCTGATCCGAAGCGGAGAGAGCTCCTACAATGAGCAGTTCTTC. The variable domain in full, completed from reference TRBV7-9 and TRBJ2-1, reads DTGVSQNPRHKITKRGQNVTFRCDPISEHNRLYWYRQTLGQGPEFLTYFQNEAQLEKSRLLSDRFSAERPKGSFSTLEIQRTEQGDSAMYLCASSLIRSGESSYNEQFFGPGTRLTVL.

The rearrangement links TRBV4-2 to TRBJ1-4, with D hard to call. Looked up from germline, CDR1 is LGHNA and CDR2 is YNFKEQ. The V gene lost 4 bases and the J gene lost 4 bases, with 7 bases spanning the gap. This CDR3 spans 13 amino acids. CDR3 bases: TGTGCCAGCAGCCCGGAGCTTAATGAAAAACTGTTTTTT. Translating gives CASSPELNEKLFF.

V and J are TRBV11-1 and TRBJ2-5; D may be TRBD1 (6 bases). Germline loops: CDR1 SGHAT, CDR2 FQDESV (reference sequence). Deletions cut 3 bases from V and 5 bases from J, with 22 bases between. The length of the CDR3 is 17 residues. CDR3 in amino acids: CASSLSGWIQGAETQYF. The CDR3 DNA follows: TGTGCCAGCAGCTTGTCCGGATGGATACAGGGTGCGGAGACCCAGTACTTC.

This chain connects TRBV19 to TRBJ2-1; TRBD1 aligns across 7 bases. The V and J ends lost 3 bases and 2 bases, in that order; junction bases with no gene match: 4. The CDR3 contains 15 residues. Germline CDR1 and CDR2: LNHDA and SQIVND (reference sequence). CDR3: CASSIHRGAYNEQFF. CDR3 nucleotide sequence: TGTGCCAGTAGTATTCACAGGGGTGCCTACAATGAGCAGTTCTTC.

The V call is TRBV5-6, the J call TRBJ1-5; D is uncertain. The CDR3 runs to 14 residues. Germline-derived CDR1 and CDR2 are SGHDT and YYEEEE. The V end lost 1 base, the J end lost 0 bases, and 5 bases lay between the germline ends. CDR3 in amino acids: CASSLQYSNQPQHF. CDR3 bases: TGTGCCAGCAGCTTGCAATATAGCAATCAGCCCCAGCATTTT.

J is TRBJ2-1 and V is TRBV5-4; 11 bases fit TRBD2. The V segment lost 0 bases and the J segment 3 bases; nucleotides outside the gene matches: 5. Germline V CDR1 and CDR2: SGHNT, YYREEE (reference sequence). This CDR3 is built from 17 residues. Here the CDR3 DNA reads TGTGCCAGCAGCTTGGGTATAGCGGGGGGGAACTACAATGAGCAGTTCTTC. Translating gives CASSLGIAGGNYNEQFF.